This T cell receptor (beta chain) comes out of a study of Graves' ophthalmopathy and Graves' hyperthyroidism. Beta-chain TCR CDR3 regions were amplified from RNA transcripts. HTBI-primed first-round RT-PCR preceded second-round multiplex PCR. One entry per CDR3 protein, called by TCRdb with MiXCR from the multiplex PCR reads. The sample yields roughly 1.1 million distinct CDR3 sequences, about two fifths seen once. The germline CDR1 and CDR2 sequences are SGHVS and FQNEAQ. The CDR3 has 15 residues. Trimming took 5 bases from V and 2 from J; bases not matched to a gene: 8. Sequenced material: peripheral blood or thyroid tissue (not recorded which). This clonotype was sampled from an adult man with Graves' hyperthyroidism. This chain connects TRBV7-8 to TRBJ1-2; 7 bases map to TRBD1. The CDR3 protein is CASSGGTEMNYGYTF. Here the CDR3 DNA reads TGTGCCAGCAGCGGCGGGACAGAGATGAACTATGGCTACACCTTC.